These T cell receptor beta chains were read from a single sample in a study of cytomegalovirus exposure and HLA in healthy donors. Assay used: immunoSEQ multiplex PCR; TCRdb lists only in-frame clones, some missing. Of about 170,000 clones listed, around 62% are singletons. Sequencing was done on a sample of PBMCs. These receptors were taken from a man aged 35 to 55 in good health and CMV-seronegative. The CDR3 runs from the conserved cysteine through the conserved F or W. D genes are given only for firm matches. Clone size, where shown, is once, few, many, or a class for clones that have expanded.

CDR3 protein: CASSSSGTGGETQYF; CDR3 DNA: TGTGCCAGCAGTTCCTCCGGGACAGGGGGAGAGACCCAGTACTTC; D gene: TRBD1; clone size: -; J gene: TRBJ2-5; V gene: TRBV6-5
CDR3 protein: CAISGTSGRAYEQYF; CDR3 DNA: TGTGCCATCAGTGGGACTAGCGGGAGGGCCTACGAGCAGTACTTC; D gene: TRBD2; clone size: -; J gene: TRBJ2-7; V gene: TRBV10-3
CDR3 protein: CASRATGTGFNYGYTF; CDR3 DNA: TGTGCCAGTAGAGCGACCGGGACAGGCTTTAACTATGGCTACACCTTC; D gene: TRBD1; clone size: once; J gene: TRBJ1-2; V gene: TRBV19
CDR3 protein: CASSLLGLGDHEQYF; CDR3 DNA: TGTGCCAGCAGTTTATTGGGACTAGGGGATCACGAGCAGTACTTC; D gene: TRBD2; clone size: few; J gene: TRBJ2-7; V gene: TRBV28
CDR3 protein: CASSRLHENTEAFF; CDR3 DNA: TGTGCCAGCAGTCGATTACATGAGAACACTGAAGCTTTCTTT; D gene: -; clone size: -; J gene: TRBJ1-1; V gene: TRBV27
CDR3 protein: CASSPSGGDRKYGGYTF; CDR3 DNA: TGTGCCAGTAGTCCCTCAGGCGGGGACAGAAAGTATGGTGGCTACACCTTC; D gene: TRBD1; clone size: -; J gene: TRBJ1-2; V gene: TRBV19
CDR3 protein: CASSVTPGQETQYF; CDR3 DNA: TGTGCCAGCAGCGTAACCCCGGGACAAGAGACCCAGTACTTC; D gene: -; clone size: -; J gene: TRBJ2-5; V gene: TRBV9
CDR3 protein: CSVARVKSTGELFF; CDR3 DNA: TGCAGCGTTGCGCGGGTAAAATCGACCGGGGAGCTGTTTTTT; D gene: -; clone size: few; J gene: TRBJ2-2; V gene: TRBV29-1
CDR3 protein: CSVDTGGRETQYF; CDR3 DNA: TGCAGCGTTGATACGGGGGGGAGAGAGACCCAGTACTTC; D gene: TRBD2; clone size: -; J gene: TRBJ2-5; V gene: TRBV29-1
CDR3 protein: CATDMDSNQPQHF; CDR3 DNA: TGTGCCACCGACATGGATAGCAATCAGCCCCAGCATTTT; D gene: -; clone size: few; J gene: TRBJ1-5; V gene: TRBV10-3
CDR3 protein: CASSLSGQGYGYTF; CDR3 DNA: TGTGCCAGCAGTTTATCGGGGCAGGGCTATGGCTACACCTTC; D gene: -; clone size: -; J gene: TRBJ1-2; V gene: TRBV27
CDR3 protein: CASSLRVIHNEQFF; CDR3 DNA: TGTGCCAGTAGTCTCCGGGTCATACACAATGAGCAGTTCTTC; D gene: -; clone size: -; J gene: TRBJ2-1; V gene: TRBV19
CDR3 protein: CASSIRRGTGDNEQFF; CDR3 DNA: TGTGCCAGTAGTATCCGTCGGGGAACGGGAGACAATGAGCAGTTCTTC; D gene: -; clone size: -; J gene: TRBJ2-1; V gene: TRBV19
CDR3 protein: CASSSGDTDTQYF; CDR3 DNA: TGTGCCAGCAGTTCAGGGGACACAGATACGCAGTATTTT; D gene: -; clone size: once; J gene: TRBJ2-3; V gene: TRBV28
CDR3 protein: CSVRTGLRNTEAFF; CDR3 DNA: TGCAGCGTTCGGACTGGGCTAAGGAACACTGAAGCTTTCTTT; D gene: -; clone size: few; J gene: TRBJ1-1; V gene: TRBV29-1
CDR3 protein: CASSHTGPSYEQYF; CDR3 DNA: TGTGCCAGCAGTCATACAGGACCCTCCTACGAGCAGTACTTC; D gene: -; clone size: few; J gene: TRBJ2-7; V gene: TRBV11-2
CDR3 protein: CASSQETQGTPRYGYTF; CDR3 DNA: TGCGCCAGCAGCCAAGAGACACAGGGGACCCCAAGGTATGGCTACACCTTC; D gene: TRBD1; clone size: few; J gene: TRBJ1-2; V gene: TRBV4-3
CDR3 protein: CASSQARFSTAAYNEQFF; CDR3 DNA: TGTGCCAGCAGCCAAGCGAGGTTTAGTACAGCGGCCTACAATGAGCAGTTCTTC; D gene: -; clone size: -; J gene: TRBJ2-1; V gene: TRBV14
CDR3 protein: CATQTSGDTDTQYF; CDR3 DNA: TGTGCCACCCAGACTAGCGGGGACACAGATACGCAGTATTTT; D gene: TRBD2; clone size: -; J gene: TRBJ2-3; V gene: TRBV10-3
CDR3 protein: CASSLRGGNQPQHF; CDR3 DNA: TGTGCCAGCAGCCTCCGCGGGGGGAATCAGCCCCAGCATTTT; D gene: -; clone size: -; J gene: TRBJ1-5; V gene: TRBV7-2
CDR3 protein: CASSWGGAVDTEAFF; CDR3 DNA: TGTGCCAGCAGCTGGGGGGGGGCGGTGGACACTGAAGCTTTCTTT; D gene: -; clone size: few; J gene: TRBJ1-1; V gene: TRBV5-4
CDR3 protein: CASSEDPSGRVQFF; CDR3 DNA: TGTGCCAGCAGTGAAGACCCTAGCGGGAGGGTGCAGTTCTTC; D gene: TRBD2; clone size: -; J gene: TRBJ2-1; V gene: TRBV25-1
CDR3 protein: CASSHSGTGGNYGYTF; CDR3 DNA: TGCGCCAGCAGCCATAGTGGGACAGGGGGGAACTATGGCTACACCTTC; D gene: TRBD1; clone size: few; J gene: TRBJ1-2; V gene: TRBV4-1
CDR3 protein: CASSQAPGGWTGELFF; CDR3 DNA: TGCGCCAGCAGCCAAGCACCGGGGGGTTGGACCGGGGAGCTGTTTTTT; D gene: TRBD2; clone size: -; J gene: TRBJ2-2; V gene: TRBV4-1
CDR3 protein: CASTGGGRTYEQYF; CDR3 DNA: TGCGCCAGCACTGGTGGCGGGAGGACCTACGAGCAGTACTTC; D gene: TRBD2; clone size: few; J gene: TRBJ2-7; V gene: TRBV5-1
CDR3 protein: CASRPVLAGGPNEQYF; CDR3 DNA: TGCGCCAGCAGGCCTGTCCTAGCGGGGGGTCCTAACGAGCAGTACTTC; D gene: TRBD2; clone size: -; J gene: TRBJ2-7; V gene: TRBV5-1
CDR3 protein: CASSGQLNTEAFF; CDR3 DNA: TGTGCCAGCAGTGGACAACTGAACACTGAAGCTTTCTTT; D gene: -; clone size: once; J gene: TRBJ1-1; V gene: TRBV27
CDR3 protein: CASSNRDRGSNYGYTF; CDR3 DNA: TGCGCCAGCAGCAATCGGGACAGGGGCTCTAACTATGGCTACACCTTC; D gene: TRBD1; clone size: -; J gene: TRBJ1-2; V gene: TRBV5-1
CDR3 protein: CASSRDGGQYEQYF; CDR3 DNA: TGTGCCAGCAGCCGGGATGGAGGGCAATACGAGCAGTACTTC; D gene: -; clone size: -; J gene: TRBJ2-7; V gene: TRBV9
CDR3 protein: CSVVPLRGYTF; CDR3 DNA: TGCAGCGTTGTTCCTCTAAGAGGCTACACCTTC; D gene: -; clone size: -; J gene: TRBJ1-2; V gene: TRBV29-1
CDR3 protein: CASSKRGTVGEQFF; CDR3 DNA: TGTGCCAGCAGCAAACGCGGGACGGTCGGCGAGCAGTTCTTC; D gene: -; clone size: -; J gene: TRBJ2-1; V gene: TRBV21-1
CDR3 protein: CASSLSSSGSVEQYF; CDR3 DNA: TGTGCCAGCAGTTTATCAAGTAGCGGGAGTGTTGAGCAGTACTTC; D gene: TRBD2; clone size: -; J gene: TRBJ2-7; V gene: TRBV27
CDR3 protein: CASSIDRSPYEQYF; CDR3 DNA: TGTGCCAGTAGTATAGATCGAAGCCCATACGAGCAGTACTTC; D gene: -; clone size: -; J gene: TRBJ2-7; V gene: TRBV19
CDR3 protein: CASSPRLAGGGEQYF; CDR3 DNA: TGTGCCAGCAGCCCAAGACTAGCGGGGGGAGGGGAGCAGTACTTC; D gene: TRBD2; clone size: -; J gene: TRBJ2-7; V gene: TRBV7-2
CDR3 protein: CASSNTAARGGETQYF; CDR3 DNA: TGTGCCAGCAGCAACACCGCGGCCCGGGGTGGAGAGACCCAGTACTTC; D gene: -; clone size: -; J gene: TRBJ2-5; V gene: TRBV7-6
CDR3 protein: CASSLMGGWEQYF; CDR3 DNA: TGCGCCAGCAGCTTGATGGGGGGTTGGGAGCAGTACTTC; D gene: -; clone size: -; J gene: TRBJ2-7; V gene: TRBV5-1
CDR3 protein: CASSPDRSGNTGELFF; CDR3 DNA: TGTGCCAGCTCACCGGACAGGTCCGGGAACACCGGGGAGCTGTTTTTT; D gene: TRBD1; clone size: -; J gene: TRBJ2-2; V gene: TRBV18
CDR3 protein: CASSQGTAKNTEAFF; CDR3 DNA: TGCGCCAGCAGCCAAGGGACAGCGAAGAACACTGAAGCTTTCTTT; D gene: -; clone size: few; J gene: TRBJ1-1; V gene: TRBV4-3
CDR3 protein: CASSHGTSGEWGSYNEQFF; CDR3 DNA: TGTGCCAGCAGCCACGGGACTAGCGGGGAGTGGGGGTCCTACAATGAGCAGTTCTTC; D gene: TRBD2; clone size: -; J gene: TRBJ2-1; V gene: TRBV4-2
CDR3 protein: CASSHPGQGMTGNTIYF; CDR3 DNA: TGTGCCAGCAGCCATCCGGGACAGGGGATGACTGGAAACACCATATATTTT; D gene: TRBD1; clone size: -; J gene: TRBJ1-3; V gene: TRBV4-2
CDR3 protein: CASPGDSLVAEASF; CDR3 DNA: TGTGCCAGCCCCGGAGATTCGCTAGTCGCTGAAGCTTCCTTT; D gene: -; clone size: -; J gene: TRBJ1-1; V gene: TRBV6-1
CDR3 protein: CASIEMGPSYEQYF; CDR3 DNA: TGTGCCAGCATCGAGATGGGGCCTTCCTACGAGCAGTACTTC; D gene: -; clone size: -; J gene: TRBJ2-7; V gene: TRBV6-6
CDR3 protein: CSASGTEQYF; CDR3 DNA: TGCAGTGCTAGTGGGACTGAGCAGTACTTC; D gene: -; clone size: -; J gene: TRBJ2-7; V gene: TRBV20-1
CDR3 protein: CATSPTGQIEQYF; CDR3 DNA: TGTGCCACGTCTCCGACAGGGCAAATTGAGCAGTACTTC; D gene: TRBD1; clone size: -; J gene: TRBJ2-7; V gene: TRBV15
CDR3 protein: CASSLTHEKLFF; CDR3 DNA: TGTGCCAGCAGCTTAACTCATGAAAAACTGTTTTTT; D gene: -; clone size: -; J gene: TRBJ1-4; V gene: TRBV7-9
CDR3 protein: CASSIGLAGNNEQFF; CDR3 DNA: TGTGCCAGCAGCATCGGACTAGCGGGGAACAATGAGCAGTTCTTC; D gene: TRBD2; clone size: once; J gene: TRBJ2-1; V gene: TRBV28